Reported below is one TCR beta chain. These data are taken from a study of blood T cell repertoires in COVID-19. Sequenced by immunoSEQ multiplex PCR; TCRdb stores in-frame clones only, minus some. The sample shows about 370,000 clones, around 89% of them seen only once. This clonotype was obtained from a woman in her thirties with COVID-19, enrolled during active disease. Sequencing was done on a sample of peripheral blood.

The CDR3 DNA is TGCGCCAGCAGCCTGGACGGTGAGAACACTGAAGCTTTCTTT. As protein: CASSLDGENTEAFF. This chain connects TRBV5-1 to TRBJ1-1; unclear D gene. Trimming left V 4 bases short and J 1 base short, with 11 bases between. Germline-derived CDR1 and CDR2 are SGHRS and YFSETQ. This CDR3 region has 14 residues.